A selection of T cell receptor beta chains follows, all from one sample in a study of OX40 agonist ivuxolimab in advanced cancers. Measured with immunoSEQ multiplex PCR; TCRdb has only the in-frame clones, and not every one. The profile shows about 71,000 clones, about 81% of them singletons. The input for sequencing was CD4+ or CD8+ T cells sorted from blood, taken in a trial of the OX40 agonist ivuxolimab. These receptor sequences come from an adult with an advanced solid tumor such as melanoma, head and neck, liver or kidney cancer. The conserved cysteine and the conserved F or W are not part of the CDR3 here.

V gene	CDR3 length	J gene	CDR3 protein
TRBV5-1	12	TRBJ1-1	ASSLDSGNTEAF
TRBV7-2	14	TRBJ2-7	ASSRLGQGGSYEQY
TRBV5-6	12	TRBJ1-2	ASSSDQGLGGYT
TRBV6-5	11	TRBJ2-6	ASRTGRRSVLT
TRBV7-2	13	TRBJ2-6	ASSLRGYGANVLT
TRBV29-1	13	NA	SVQTGTGGIYEQY
TRBV5-1	13	TRBJ2-1	ASRLGLAGYNEQF
TRBV30	16	TRBJ1-6	AWTAERTGRSYNSPLH
TRBV21-1	12	TRBJ1-1	ASSNGNLNTEAF
TRBV18	12	TRBJ1-6	ASSREGLNSPLH
TRBV14	12	TRBJ1-2	ASSPAVGGRGYT